This TCR beta chain is drawn from a study of CD8 T cells in Susac syndrome (dated by TCRdb to between 2018 and 2020). About the study as a whole: Among the sequenced Susac syndrome patients, 5 or 6 had clinically active disease and 8 or 9 were in clinical remission. At blood withdrawal, Susac syndrome patients were therapy-naive, treated with corticosteroids (with IVIg additionally given to some), or treated with IVIg alone. Repertoire sequencing was used to test whether CD8+ T cell activation and differentiation in Susac syndrome was antigen driven. The clonality of the CD8+ T cell repertoire was compared across around twelve healthy donors, some 14 Susac syndrome patients and under 18 multiple sclerosis patients.

Peripheral blood CD8+ and CD4+ T cells from healthy donors, Susac syndrome patients and multiple sclerosis patients were profiled using high-throughput TCR beta sequencing. The Susac syndrome patients fulfilled recently defined diagnostic criteria for either definite or probable disease. Bulk CD8+ and CD4+ T cells were purified magnetically by negative isolation, whereas CD8+ TEMRA cells were enriched by FACS. Blood was drawn into EDTA tubes, processed within 24 hours, and PBMCs were isolated by density gradient centrifugation. PBMCs intended for TCR sequencing were cryopreserved in liquid nitrogen and thawed later in a water bath at 37 degrees C. A purity of at least 90% was achieved for sorted or isolated CD4+, CD8+ and CD8+ TEMRA cells. What the research found in general, with its limitations: In the total CD8+ and CD8+ TEMRA repertoires, sixteen and five Susac-specific public clones, respectively, were identified. The study acknowledged that relatively few individuals were included in the TCR sequencing and HLA analysis. Clonal expansion was seen in Susac syndrome CD8+ repertoires, peaking in CD8+ TEMRA cells and being greater in clinically active patients than in remitting ones.

CDR1 and CDR2 are drawn from the germline V gene: SGHVS, FNYEAQ. Including cysteine and phenylalanine, the CDR3 has 14 amino acids. The only DNA kept is the CDR3, 42 bases in frame from the first base. V loses 0 bases, J loses 1 base, and the germline ends lie 7 bases apart. This clonotype was recorded only once. Its antigen is not yet known. One base away there is no much larger clone; base qualities are not given. Resting on one read, the evidence is weak. RNA was extracted with the RNeasy kit and roughly 0.45 to 1 ug was reverse transcribed using random hexamers. The immunoSEQ multiplex PCR assay, covering 54 Vbeta and 13 Jbeta segments, was used to amplify TCR beta CDR3 regions. PCR amplification bias was corrected by using a synthetic template baseline for primer optimization and computational correction. Concerning the study's data processing: Only productive sequences were kept, with reads annotated to V, D and J genes according to IMGT and analyzed in immunoSEQ Analyzer. Clonality was computed as one minus Shannon entropy normalized by log2 of the number of productive unique sequences. For each patient and control, public and private clones were evaluated within the 100 most prevalent clones. A clone was defined as Susac-specific if it was absent from the healthy and MS cohorts, from over a thousand published viral clones and from other ImmuneACCESS disease sequences. TCRdb trimmed public reads at Q25 via fastp, called clones via MiXCR and kept in-frame beta chains. Records with the same CDR3 protein are collapsed into one entry carrying the most frequent genes and DNA. These V and J calls originate from TCRdb's pipeline instead of the authors' own analysis. Within this sample are about 130,000 distinct CDR3 sequences, with 90% to 95% of them counted one time only. 0.2% to 0.25% of the sample comes from the top ten.

The clonotype originates from a human donor with Susac syndrome. In this chain, TRBV7-6 is recombined with TRBJ2-7; confidence is insufficient to name the D gene. Sequenced material: CD8+ T cells from PBMCs. The nucleotide sequence is TGTGCCAGCAGCTTAGCTGACTGGTCCTACGAGCAGTACTTC. Its translation reads: CASSLADWSYEQYF.